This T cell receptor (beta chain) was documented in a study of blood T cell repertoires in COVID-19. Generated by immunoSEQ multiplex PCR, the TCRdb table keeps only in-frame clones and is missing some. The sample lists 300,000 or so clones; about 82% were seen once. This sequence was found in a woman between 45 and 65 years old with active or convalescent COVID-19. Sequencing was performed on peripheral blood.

CDR3 residues: CASSRIGGAYNEQFF. The CDR3, as DNA: TGTGCCAGCAGCCGGATTGGAGGGGCCTACAATGAGCAGTTCTTC. V gene TRBV11-2 combines with J gene TRBJ2-1; possible D gene TRBD2, 6 bases. The CDR3 length is 15 residues. With 5 bases removed from V and 2 bases from J, the gap between germline ends came to 13 bases. CDR1 and CDR2 (germline): SGHAT, FQNNGV.